This is a list of T cell receptor beta chains from one sample in a study of T cell changes during pregnancy in multiple sclerosis. The method was immunoSEQ multiplex PCR; TCRdb's version includes in-frame clones alone and lacks a portion of them. Among under 95,000 clones listed, 90% to 95% were seen once. This specimen consisted of peripheral blood, obtained after pregnancy. The receptor set was obtained from a female donor in good health, enrolled as a control in a pregnancy study. The CDR3 runs from the conserved cysteine through the conserved F or W. Clone size is shown for a subset of rows, as once, few, many or a class of expanded clone.

size: once; length: 16; V: TRBV27; CDR3: CASSLTPSTTNYGYTF
size: .; length: 14; V: TRBV6-6; CDR3: CASTEQGGETEAFF
size: .; length: 13; V: TRBV6-6; CDR3: CASIRGGRETLHF
size: .; length: 16; V: TRBV2; CDR3: CASSQRNGGFQETQYF
size: .; length: 14; V: TRBV16; CDR3: CASSQSYGRIEAFF
size: .; length: 13; V: TRBV28; CDR3: CASSIQGDDGYTF
size: .; length: 13; V: TRBV25-1; CDR3: CASSDNAGNEQYF
size: .; length: 15; V: TRBV11-2; CDR3: CASTQNRGILNEQYF
size: .; length: 15; V: TRBV7-6; CDR3: CASSLISSGYNEQFF
size: .; length: 11; V: TRBV28; CDR3: CASSWTAGYTF
size: .; length: 13; V: TRBV11-3; CDR3: CASSLGGLGEQFF
size: .; length: 15; V: TRBV7-9; CDR3: CASSFTTGGEETQYF
size: .; length: 17; V: TRBV6-1; CDR3: CASSEGIETGIGETQYF
size: .; length: 14; V: TRBV6-1; CDR3: CATHETGFGNEQFF
size: .; length: 14; V: TRBV5-1; CDR3: CASSLEGTGNEQFF
size: .; length: 14; V: TRBV30; CDR3: CAWSEVSGDNEQFF